This T cell receptor (beta chain) was documented in a study of cytomegalovirus exposure and HLA in healthy donors. Study background: Genotyping showed roughly 77% of over 350 donors falling in the Caucasian-associated ancestry cluster.

Study-wide points: One later analysis reportedly identified an Asian-associated ancestry cluster that showed fewer N-insertions than the roughly 700-donor mean.

13 Jbeta primers and 60 Vbeta primers were used for the PCR. Using immunoSEQ multiplex PCR, the repertoire was profiled, and TCRdb retains in-frame clones only, with some absent. In the table there are some 120,000 clones, approximately 80% of which are singletons. Remarks on this clone: Its antigen is undetermined. At one end the junction does not follow the germline gene, possibly because of a read error.

The length of the CDR3 is 15 residues. From germline, CDR1 is SGDLS and CDR2 YYNGEE. Sequenced input: PBMCs. This TCR derives from a man in his forties in good health and CMV-seronegative. This chain connects TRBV9 to TRBJ1-2; perhaps TRBD1 as D (6 bases). CDR3 amino acids: CAGSAQTTGIGGYTF. The CDR3 coding sequence is TGTGCCGGCAGCGCACAGACTACAGGGATAGGGGGCTACACCTTC. Full variable domain (rest looked up from reference TRBV9 and TRBJ1-2): DSGVTQTPKHLITATGQRVTLRCSPRSGDLSVYWYQQSLDQGLQFLIQYYNGEERAKGNILERFSAQQFPDLHSELNLSSLELGDSALYFCAGSAQTTGIGGYTFGSGTRLTVV.